This is a list of T cell receptor beta chains from one sample in a study of naive and memory T cell subsets. TCRdb used MiXCR to reprocess the UMI-ligation and nested PCR reads, holding one entry per CDR3 protein. The repertoire holds about 160,000 distinct CDR3 sequences, with roughly 23% as singletons. The sequencing sample was made of naive CD4+ T cells from blood. These receptors were collected from a human donor in good health. The CDR3 runs from the conserved cysteine through the conserved F or W. The D gene is left open where the match is weak. The listing skips clone size in some rows; elsewhere it reads once, few, many or a size class.

clone size	J gene	V gene	D gene	CDR3 protein	CDR3 DNA
few	TRBJ2-5	TRBV9	TRBD2	CASSVVGGRAGETQYF	TGTGCCAGCAGCGTAGTCGGCGGGAGGGCTGGAGAGACCCAGTACTTC
few	TRBJ2-3	TRBV4-1	TRBD2	CASSQDNLAGVRADTQYF	TGCGCCAGCAGCCAAGATAATTTGGCGGGAGTGAGGGCAGATACGCAGTATTTT
many	TRBJ2-7	TRBV7-8	-	CASSLVVGVVQYF	TGTGCCAGCAGCTTAGTGGTGGGGGTTGTGCAGTACTTC
few	TRBJ2-1	TRBV18	-	CASSLSQGSENEQFF	TGTGCCAGCTCACTAAGTCAGGGGTCGGAGAATGAGCAGTTCTTC
-	TRBJ2-1	TRBV18	TRBD2	CASSPPGGSRYNEQFF	TGTGCCAGCTCACCACCGGGGGGGAGCAGGTACAATGAGCAGTTCTTC
few	TRBJ2-1	TRBV7-2	TRBD2	CASSLMAGGPGNEQFF	TGTGCCAGCAGCTTAATGGCGGGAGGGCCTGGCAATGAGCAGTTCTTC
few	TRBJ2-1	TRBV18	-	CASSPSQVRIEQFF	TGTGCCAGCTCACCCTCCCAAGTCCGGATTGAGCAGTTCTTC
few	TRBJ1-1	TRBV29-1	TRBD1	CSGKDRVRAAEAFF	TGCAGCGGGAAAGACAGGGTTAGAGCCGCTGAAGCTTTCTTT
-	TRBJ2-7	TRBV6-5	-	CASSYGGQGTYEQYF	TGTGCCAGCAGTTACGGGGGGCAGGGAACCTACGAGCAGTACTTC
many	TRBJ2-4	TRBV28	-	CASSLGLERTKNIQYF	TGTGCCAGCAGTTTGGGTCTGGAGAGAACCAAAAACATTCAGTACTTC
many	TRBJ1-1	TRBV15	-	CATSRAQTNTEAFF	TGTGCCACCAGCAGAGCCCAAACGAACACTGAAGCTTTCTTT
many	TRBJ2-1	TRBV10-3	-	CAIRARGDGIIYNEQFF	TGTGCCATCAGGGCCAGGGGCGACGGTATAATCTACAATGAGCAGTTCTTC